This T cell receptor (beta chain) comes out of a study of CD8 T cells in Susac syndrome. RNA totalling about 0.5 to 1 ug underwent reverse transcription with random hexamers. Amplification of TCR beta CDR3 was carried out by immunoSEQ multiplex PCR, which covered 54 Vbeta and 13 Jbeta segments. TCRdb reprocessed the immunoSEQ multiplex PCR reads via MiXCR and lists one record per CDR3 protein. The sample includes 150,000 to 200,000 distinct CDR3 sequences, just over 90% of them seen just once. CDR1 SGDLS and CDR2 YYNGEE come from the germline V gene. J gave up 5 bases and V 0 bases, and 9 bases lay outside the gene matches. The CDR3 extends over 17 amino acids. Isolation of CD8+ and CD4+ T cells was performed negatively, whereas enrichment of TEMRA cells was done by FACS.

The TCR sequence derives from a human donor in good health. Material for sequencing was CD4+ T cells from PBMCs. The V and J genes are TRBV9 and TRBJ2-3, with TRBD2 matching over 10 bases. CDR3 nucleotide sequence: TGTGCCAGCAGCGTAGCTACAGCGGGGGGGGTGCAAGATACGCAGTATTTT. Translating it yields CASSVATAGGVQDTQYF.